This note documents a single T cell receptor beta chain sequence. Systemic immunosuppression or a history of autoimmune disease excluded patients. This sample was taken from a study of OX40 agonist ivuxolimab in advanced cancers. Overall study: Previous treatment with anti-PD-1, anti-PD-L1 or anti-CTLA-4 therapy was allowed; approximately 40% had received some. Partial responses were achieved by three patients, one with hepatocellular carcinoma and two with cutaneous melanoma.

Assay used: immunoSEQ multiplex PCR; TCRdb lists only in-frame clones, some missing. The sample gives around 21,000 clones, about 85% of which show up once; approximately 35% is in the top ten. The germline V gene has CDR1 SGDLS and CDR2 YYNGEE. Germline trimming cut 3 bases from V and 6 bases from J; bases unmatched to any gene: 8. The CDR3 has 14 residues. This sequence was found in an adult with an advanced solid tumor such as melanoma, head and neck, liver or kidney cancer. The V and J genes are TRBV9 and TRBJ2-7, with 8 bases lining up with TRBD2. Source: CD4+ or CD8+ T cells sorted from blood, taken in a trial of the OX40 agonist ivuxolimab. Here the CDR3 DNA reads TGTGCCAGCAGCGCCACCGGGACTAGTCGCGAGCAGTACTTC. It codes for CASSATGTSREQYF.